The 12 T cell receptor beta chains below were found in one sample sequenced in a study of PD-L1 blockade in urothelial cancer (dated by TCRdb to the late 2010s). The time point label here, explained by the study, means: pretreatment peripheral blood. To prepare the library, the immunoSEQ multiplex PCR assay was applied. In its TCRdb copy, this immuneACCESS table keeps in-frame sequences only and misses some clones. Where compared with another copy, unresolved V genes explain less than half of these, and the others have no known cause. Recorded for this sample are 98,000 or so clones; 90% of them occurred a single time. Around 1.5% of the sample goes to the ten largest clones. This sample comprised PBMCs, obtained around atezolizumab (anti-PD-L1) treatment. Receptors originate from a man between 60 and 70 years old with urothelial cancer.

This chain links TRBV19 with TRBJ2-3; 15 bases match TRBD2. The germline V gene encodes CDR1 LNHDA and CDR2 SQIVND (reference sequence). V lost 5 bases to trimming and J lost 0 bases; unmatched junction nucleotides: 9. CDR3 length: 19 residues. For the CDR3, the DNA is TGTGCCAGTAGTCACACGGGACTAGCGGGAGGTTCAAGCACAGATACGCAGTATTTT. Translated, it gives CASSHTGLAGGSSTDTQYF.

This sequence joins TRBV2 and TRBJ1-1; D remains unclear. Germline loops: CDR1 SNHLY, CDR2 FYNNEI. The V end lost 3 bases, the J end lost 3 bases, and 5 bases lay between the germline ends. CDR3 length equals 12 residues. This CDR3 reads CASSDRYTEAFF. In DNA, the CDR3 is TGTGCCAGCAGTGACAGGTACACTGAAGCTTTCTTT.

The gene calls are TRBV7-9 and TRBJ2-4, with D possibly TRBD2 on 5 matching bases. Germline CDR1 reads SEHNR; CDR2 reads FQNEAQ (reference sequence). V shed 5 bases and J shed 0 bases, with 17 bases lying between them. The length of the CDR3 is 17 residues. The CDR3 here is CASSRDLGRAAKNIQYF. The DNA for the CDR3 is TGTGCCAGCAGCCGCGATCTAGGGCGGGCAGCCAAAAACATTCAGTACTTC.

The V call is TRBV19, the J call TRBJ2-5; D gene uncertain. The CDR3 sequence is 15 residues long. Trimming removed 2 bases from V and 5 bases from J, with 15 bases in between. Germline loops: CDR1 LNHDA, CDR2 SQIVND (reference sequence). In DNA form, the CDR3 reads TGTGCCAGTAGTATAAATACCCCTCGGCGGGAGACCCAGTACTTC. Its protein is CASSINTPRRETQYF.

The chain employs TRBV5-4 and TRBJ2-3; 7 bases match TRBD2. V shed 2 bases and J 1 base; nucleotides not matched to a gene: 4. The CDR3 is 15 amino acids. Germline V gene data show CDR1 as SGHNT and CDR2 as YYREEE (reference sequence). CDR3 residues: CASSFREAGTDTQYF. The CDR3 nucleotides read TGTGCCAGCAGCTTCCGGGAGGCGGGCACAGATACGCAGTATTTT.

In this sample, this clone turned up once. The V and J genes are TRBV6-5 and TRBJ2-7; D not certain. The V end lost 9 bases, the J end lost 2 bases, and 17 bases lay between the germline ends. This CDR3 is built from 14 residues. Germline V gene lookup returns CDR1 MNHEY and CDR2 SVGAGI. CDR3 region: CASALDGRTYEQYF. In DNA form, the CDR3 reads TGTGCCAGTGCCCTAGACGGCAGAACCTACGAGCAGTACTTC.

V usage is TRBV18 and J usage is TRBJ2-5; 9 bases map to TRBD1. Per germline, CDR1 KGHSH and CDR2 LQKENI. With 3 bases clipped from V and 6 bases from J, the junction kept 2 bases outside the gene matches. The CDR3 runs to 13 residues. The DNA of the CDR3 is TGTGCCAGCTCACCCGACAGGGGGAAGACCCAGTACTTC. Translation: CASSPDRGKTQYF.

The chain recombines TRBV30 with TRBJ2-5; 11 nucleotides align to TRBD1. Unmatched junction bases numbered 11, after V lost 3 bases and J lost 5 bases. This CDR3 is 16 amino acids long. Germline V gives CDR1 GTSNPN, CDR2 SVGIG (reference sequence). This chain's CDR3 is CAWSGLQDRGRETQYF. In DNA form, the CDR3 reads TGTGCCTGGAGCGGTCTTCAGGACAGGGGGCGTGAGACCCAGTACTTC.

This sequence joins TRBV7-2 and TRBJ2-1; D is perhaps TRBD1 (6 bases). Trimming removed 1 base at V and 8 bases at J, with 15 bases between. The germline CDR1 and CDR2 sequences are SGHTA and FQGNSA. The CDR3 spans 15 residues. The CDR3 nucleotides are TGTGCCAGCAGCTTAGTTTCGGCACAGGGTCATGAGCAGTTCTTC. This encodes CASSLVSAQGHEQFF.

The chain recombines TRBV4-3 with TRBJ1-4, with no clear D. V dropped 3 bases and J dropped 0 bases, with 8 bases sitting between them. The CDR3 contains 15 residues. Germline CDR1 reads LGHNA; CDR2 reads YSLEER. Written as DNA, the CDR3 is TGCGCCAGCAGCCAGGGTGGAGCAACTAATGAAAAACTGTTTTTT. As protein: CASSQGGATNEKLFF.

Regarding this clone: The same CDR3 is also encoded by other DNA sequences in this sample. The chain links TRBV7-2 to TRBJ2-7, with 7 bases lining up with TRBD1. The ends lost 1 base at V and 0 bases at J; junction bases unmatched: 3. The CDR3 is 15 residues long. CDR1 is SGHTA and CDR2 is FQGNSA in the germline V gene. The CDR3 is CASSLEAGGSYEQYF. Written as DNA, the CDR3 is TGTGCCAGCAGCTTAGAGGCAGGGGGCTCCTACGAGCAGTACTTC.

The gene calls are TRBV2 and TRBJ2-5; TRBD1 matches at 9 bases. This CDR3 is 13 amino acids long. CDR1 SNHLY and CDR2 FYNNEI come from the germline V gene. V lost 6 bases to trimming and J lost 4 bases; unmatched junction nucleotides: 3. For the CDR3, the DNA is TGTGCCAGCAGAATGACAGGGGGAGAGACCCAGTACTTC. Its translation is CASRMTGGETQYF.